This TCR beta chain was obtained from a study of shared clonotypes between healthy human individuals. Findings of the study overall: The naive CD4 repertoires of a few donors were compared, and around 5% of clonotypes were shared.

This CDR3 spans 13 amino acids. Germline loops: CDR1 SEHNR, CDR2 FQNEAQ (reference sequence). Trimming shortened V by 3 bases and J by 1 base, and 4 bases separated the two germline ends. Details on this clone: Its specificity is unknown.

The table came from immunoSEQ multiplex PCR; TCRdb's copy has only in-frame clones and leaves some out. Of more than 2,000,000 clones listed, around 94% are singletons. The V gene is TRBV7-9, the J gene TRBJ1-3; the D is unclear. The TCR sequence derives from a man between 18 and 35 years old in good health. Sequencing used naive CD4+ T cells sorted from blood. Subset defined: CD45RA+ positively selected. The CDR3 spells CASSFPSGNTIYF. The CDR3 coding sequence is TGTGCCAGCAGCTTCCCATCTGGAAACACCATATATTTT.